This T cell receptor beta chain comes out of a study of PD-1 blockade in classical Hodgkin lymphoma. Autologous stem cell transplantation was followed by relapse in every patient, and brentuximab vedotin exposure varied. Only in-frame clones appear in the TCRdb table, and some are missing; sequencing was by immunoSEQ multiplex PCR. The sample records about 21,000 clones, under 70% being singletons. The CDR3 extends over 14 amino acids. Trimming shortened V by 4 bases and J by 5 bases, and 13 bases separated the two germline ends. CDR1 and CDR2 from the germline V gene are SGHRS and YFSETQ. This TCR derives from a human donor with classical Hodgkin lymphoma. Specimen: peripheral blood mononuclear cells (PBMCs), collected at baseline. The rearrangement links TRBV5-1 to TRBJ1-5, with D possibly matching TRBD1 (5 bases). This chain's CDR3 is CASSPDGGDQPQHF. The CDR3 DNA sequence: TGCGCCAGCAGCCCAGACGGAGGGGATCAGCCCCAGCATTTT. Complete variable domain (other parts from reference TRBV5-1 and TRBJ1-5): KAGVTQTPRYLIKTRGQQVTLSCSPISGHRSVSWYQQTPGQGLQFLFEYFSETQRNKGNFPGRFSGRQFSNSRSEMNVSTLELGDSALYLCASSPDGGDQPQHFGDGTRLSIL.